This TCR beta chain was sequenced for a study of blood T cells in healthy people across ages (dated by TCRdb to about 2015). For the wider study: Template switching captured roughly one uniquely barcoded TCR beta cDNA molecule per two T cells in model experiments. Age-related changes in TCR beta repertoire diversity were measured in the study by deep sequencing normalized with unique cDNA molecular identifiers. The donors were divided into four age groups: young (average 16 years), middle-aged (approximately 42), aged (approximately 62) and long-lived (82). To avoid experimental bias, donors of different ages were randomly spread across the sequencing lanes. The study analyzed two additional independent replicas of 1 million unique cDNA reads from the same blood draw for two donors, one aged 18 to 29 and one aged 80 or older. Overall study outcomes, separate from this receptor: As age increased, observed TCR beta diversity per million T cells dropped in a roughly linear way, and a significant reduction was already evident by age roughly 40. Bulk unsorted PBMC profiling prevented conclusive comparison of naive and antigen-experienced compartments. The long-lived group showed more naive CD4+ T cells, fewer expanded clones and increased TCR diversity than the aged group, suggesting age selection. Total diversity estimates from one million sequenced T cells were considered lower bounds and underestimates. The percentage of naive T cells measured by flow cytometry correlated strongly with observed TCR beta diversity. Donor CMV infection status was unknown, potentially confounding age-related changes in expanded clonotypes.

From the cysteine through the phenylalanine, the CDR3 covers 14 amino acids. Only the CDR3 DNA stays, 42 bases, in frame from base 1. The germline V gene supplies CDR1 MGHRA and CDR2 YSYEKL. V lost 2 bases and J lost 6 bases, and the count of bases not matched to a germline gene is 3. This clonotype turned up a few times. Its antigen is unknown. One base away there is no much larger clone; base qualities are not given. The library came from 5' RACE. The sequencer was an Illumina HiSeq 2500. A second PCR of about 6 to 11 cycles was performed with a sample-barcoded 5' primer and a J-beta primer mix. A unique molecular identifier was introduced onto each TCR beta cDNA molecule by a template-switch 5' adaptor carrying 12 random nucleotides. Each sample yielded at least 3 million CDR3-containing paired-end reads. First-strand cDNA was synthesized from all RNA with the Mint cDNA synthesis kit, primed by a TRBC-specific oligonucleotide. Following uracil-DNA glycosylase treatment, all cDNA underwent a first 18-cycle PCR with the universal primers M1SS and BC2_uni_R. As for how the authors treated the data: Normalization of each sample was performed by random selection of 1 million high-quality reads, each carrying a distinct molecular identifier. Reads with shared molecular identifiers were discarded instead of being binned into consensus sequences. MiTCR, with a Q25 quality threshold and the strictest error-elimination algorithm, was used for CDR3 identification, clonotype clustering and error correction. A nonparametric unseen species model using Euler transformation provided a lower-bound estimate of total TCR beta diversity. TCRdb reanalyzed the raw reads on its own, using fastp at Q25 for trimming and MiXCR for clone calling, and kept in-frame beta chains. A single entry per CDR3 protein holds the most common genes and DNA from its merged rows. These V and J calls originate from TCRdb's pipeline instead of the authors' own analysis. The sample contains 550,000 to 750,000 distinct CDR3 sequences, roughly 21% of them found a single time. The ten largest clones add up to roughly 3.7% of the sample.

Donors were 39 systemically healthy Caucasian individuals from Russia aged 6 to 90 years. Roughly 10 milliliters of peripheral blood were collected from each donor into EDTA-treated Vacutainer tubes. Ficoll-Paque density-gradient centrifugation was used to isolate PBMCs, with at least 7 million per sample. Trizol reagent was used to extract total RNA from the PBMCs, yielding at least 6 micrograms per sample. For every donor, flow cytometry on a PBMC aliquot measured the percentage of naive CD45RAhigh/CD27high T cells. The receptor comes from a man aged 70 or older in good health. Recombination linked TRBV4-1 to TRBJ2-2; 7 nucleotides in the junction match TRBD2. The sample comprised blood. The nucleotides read TGCGCCAGCAGCCAACAGGCGGGGGCCGGGGAGCTGTTTTTT. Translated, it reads CASSQQAGAGELFF.